The 3 T cell receptor beta chains below all came from one sample that was sequenced in a study of OX40 agonist ivuxolimab in advanced cancers. Profiled with immunoSEQ multiplex PCR; TCRdb holds only in-frame clones, not every one. Among tens of thousands of clones, 70% to 90% were seen once, and the ten largest hold about 17%. Sequences were derived from CD4+ or CD8+ T cells sorted from blood, sampled in a trial of the OX40 agonist ivuxolimab. Every receptor here comes from an adult with an advanced solid tumor such as melanoma, head and neck, liver or kidney cancer.

V usage is TRBV4-3 and J usage is TRBJ1-1, with D perhaps matching TRBD1 (5 bases). Trimming left V 4 bases short and J 4 bases short, with 13 bases between. The germline gives CDR1 LGHNA, CDR2 YSLEER. The CDR3 is 14 residues long. The CDR3, as DNA: TGCGCCAGCAGCCTACGGGATGGGGGCACTGAAGCTTTCTTT. It specifies CASSLRDGGTEAFF.

This chain links TRBV5-4 with TRBJ1-2; TRBD1 agrees at 8 bases. The CDR3 extends over 13 amino acids. CDR1 and CDR2 from the germline V gene are SGHNT and YYREEE (reference sequence). The junction had 8 bases not matched to a gene; V was cut back by 9 bases and J by 4 bases. This CDR3 is CATRPGGGYGYTF. CDR3 DNA sequence: TGTGCCACCAGACCAGGGGGCGGCTATGGCTACACCTTC.

This clone has only one observation. This sequence joins TRBV27 and TRBJ2-7; tentative D call: TRBD2 (7 bases). V was pared by 4 bases and J by 3 bases, with 13 bases between. CDR3 length: 14 amino acids. Germline V gives CDR1 MNHEY, CDR2 SMNVEV (reference sequence). The CDR3 is CASSSRGGLYEQYV. In nucleotides, the CDR3 is TGTGCCAGCAGTTCGAGGGGGGGCCTCTACGAGCAGTACGTC.